Listed here are 21 T cell receptor beta chains from one sample, sequenced in a study of T cells after yellow fever vaccination. TCRdb processed the 5' RACE reads anew with MiXCR; each CDR3 protein has one entry. Of around 600,000 distinct CDR3 sequences in the sample, more than 9% were seen once. The input for sequencing was PBMCs, taken on the day of the yellow fever booster vaccination. Every receptor here comes from a man between 25 and 39 years old who received the YFV17D yellow fever vaccine.

The chain has TRBV7-2 and TRBJ2-3; 7 bases are shared with TRBD2. V dropped 8 bases and J dropped 2; count of bases not matched to a gene: 13. This CDR3 spans 16 amino acids. CDR1 and CDR2 from the germline V gene are SGHTA and FQGNSA. The DNA of the CDR3 is TGTGCCAGCGTATCTGAGAGCGGGGCCCTCACAGATACGCAGTATTTT. It yields the protein CASVSESGALTDTQYF.

The chain is built from TRBV12-3 or TRBV12-4 and TRBJ2-1, with 10 bases fitting TRBD2. Trimming took 2 bases from V and 0 from J; bases not matched to a gene: 10. The CDR3 covers 19 residues. This chain's CDR3 is CASSLRPSGSRSSYNEQFF. CDR3 in DNA: TGTGCCAGCAGTTTACGCCCTAGCGGGAGCCGAAGCTCCTACAATGAGCAGTTCTTC.

The table lists this clonotype with many counts. The chain uses TRBV6-4 and TRBJ2-2, with 11 nucleotides matching TRBD2. J lost 4 bases, V lost 7 bases, and 23 bases had no gene match. CDR1 MRHNA and CDR2 SNTAGT come from the germline V gene. The CDR3 has 21 residues. CDR3 sequence: CASNPQGLWTSGFSTTGELFF. CDR3 sequence (DNA): TGTGCCAGCAATCCACAGGGACTATGGACTAGCGGGTTCTCCACCACCGGGGAGCTGTTTTTT.

In this sample, this clonotype turned up a few times. The chain recombines TRBV12-3 or TRBV12-4 with TRBJ2-2; tentatively, D is TRBD1 (5 bases). V gave up 2 bases and J gave up 2 bases, with 9 bases separating them. The CDR3 consists of 15 residues. This CDR3 reads CASSLLQGNTGELFF. In DNA form, the CDR3 reads TGTGCCAGCAGTTTATTGCAGGGCAACACCGGGGAGCTGTTTTTT.

This clonotype has more than one count but fewer than ten. The rearrangement uses TRBV9 and TRBJ2-1, with D unresolved. V was cut by 0 bases and J by 0 bases, with 7 bases left in between. The CDR3 is 15 residues long. The germline CDR1 and CDR2 sequences are SGDLS and YYNGEE. The DNA for the CDR3 is TGTGCCAGCAGCGTAGAATTGAGCTCCTACAATGAGCAGTTCTTC. It is translated as CASSVELSSYNEQFF.

This clonotype was recorded many times. The chain has TRBV5-1 and TRBJ2-7; 13 nucleotides agree with TRBD2. CDR3 size: 15 residues. Per the germline V gene, CDR1 is SGHRS and CDR2 is YFSETQ. The trim removed 3 bases at V and 2 bases at J, leaving 2 bases unmatched. CDR3 coding DNA: TGCGCCAGCAGCTCCGGGACTAGCGGGACCTACGAGCAGTACTTC. This translates into CASSSGTSGTYEQYF. The whole variable domain, remainder taken from reference TRBV5-1 and TRBJ2-7, is KAGVTQTPRYLIKTRGQQVTLSCSPISGHRSVSWYQQTPGQGLQFLFEYFSETQRNKGNFPGRFSGRQFSNSRSEMNVSTLELGDSALYLCASSSGTSGTYEQYFGPGTRLTVT.

This clonotype was found a few times. J is TRBJ2-3 and V is TRBV11-2; tentative D call: TRBD1 (5 bases). V shed 5 bases and J shed 2 bases, with 14 bases lying between them. Germline values: CDR1 SGHAT, CDR2 FQNNGV. CDR3 length: 15 residues. The CDR3 sequence is CASSPTLGVTDTQYF. The CDR3 DNA is TGTGCCAGCAGCCCCACTCTAGGGGTCACAGATACGCAGTATTTT.

This clonotype turned up a few times. The junction and the germline gene differ at one end; a read error may be behind it. This sequence joins TRBV6-5 and TRBJ1-5; D gene ambiguous. Germline V lookup: CDR1 MNHEY, CDR2 SVGAGI. CDR3 length equals 15 residues. The CDR3 loop reads CASRSNGVSYQPQHF. The CDR3 coding sequence is TGTGCCAGCAGATCGAACGGGGTTAGCTATCAGCCCCAGCATTTT.

This clonotype was counted a single time. This chain connects TRBV9 to TRBJ2-7; D is uncertain. The V gene's germline CDR1 is SGDLS and CDR2 YYNGEE. This CDR3 is built from 13 residues. Trimming removed 0 bases from V and 12 bases from J, with 16 bases in between. This CDR3 is CASSVDVEARVYF. The CDR3 DNA sequence: TGTGCCAGCAGCGTAGATGTCGAGGCTAGGGTGTACTTC.

The chain is built from TRBV7-2 and TRBJ1-4, with D hard to call. The CDR3 spans 15 residues. With 1 base removed from V and 7 bases from J, the gap between germline ends came to 13 bases. The V gene's germline CDR1 is SGHTA and CDR2 FQGNSA. The CDR3 nucleotides are TGTGCCAGCAGCTTAGTGGCCGCCAATGGTGAAAAACTGTTTTTT. The encoded protein is CASSLVAANGEKLFF.

This clonotype was seen a handful of times. The chain combines TRBV3-1 with TRBJ1-1, with 8 bases lining up with TRBD1. V lost 6 bases and J lost 5; bases outside the gene matches: 5. This CDR3 is 13 amino acids long. Germline lookup yields CDR1 LGHDT and CDR2 YNNKEL (reference sequence). Written as DNA, the CDR3 is TGTGCCAGCAGTGACAGGGACAGGACTGAAGCTTTCTTT. Translated, it gives CASSDRDRTEAFF.

The chain uses TRBV6-1 and TRBJ2-3; 11 bases are shared with TRBD2. Germline CDR1 is MNHNS and CDR2 is SASEGT. The V segment lost 10 bases and the J segment 10 bases; nucleotides outside the gene matches: 13. This CDR3 is 14 amino acids long. The CDR3 coding sequence is TGTGCCACCCGAAAGACTAGCGGGACGTGGGCGCAGTATTTT. Amino acids: CATRKTSGTWAQYF.

This clonotype was counted between two and nine times. The rearrangement links TRBV29-1 to TRBJ2-5, with 8 bases fitting TRBD1. This CDR3 is 13 amino acids long. CDR1 is SQVTM, CDR2 ANQGSEA, per germline. Trimming removed 7 bases from V and 2 bases from J; junction bases left unmatched: 6. CDR3 DNA sequence: TGCAGCGGCAGGGGGCTTGGACAAGAGACCCAGTACTTC. Protein product: CSGRGLGQETQYF.

The gene calls are TRBV7-9 and TRBJ2-7; 11 nucleotides line up with TRBD2. The CDR3 has 13 residues. Trimming cost V 5 bases and J 11 bases; bases outside gene matches: 8. Germline V CDR1 and CDR2: SEHNR, FQNEAQ (reference sequence). This CDR3 reads CASSPTSGSAKYF. The CDR3 DNA follows: TGTGCCAGCAGCCCTACTAGCGGGAGTGCCAAGTACTTC.

The rearrangement joins TRBV29-1 to TRBJ1-1, with 8 bases identical to TRBD1. Germline CDR1 reads SQVTM; CDR2 reads ANQGSEA. The CDR3 has 16 amino acids. Unmatched junction bases numbered 18, after V lost 4 bases and J lost 8 bases. The CDR3 region is CSVVYPSQGARGEAFF. CDR3 DNA sequence: TGCAGCGTTGTTTACCCCTCTCAGGGGGCCCGGGGAGAAGCTTTCTTT.

This clonotype was recorded a few times. This chain connects TRBV18 to TRBJ2-1, with a weak D call TRBD2 (5 bases). CDR3 size: 15 residues. Trimming took off 0 bases at V and 7 bases at J, with 13 bases between the two ends. Germline-derived CDR1 and CDR2 are KGHSH and LQKENI. This CDR3 is CASSPPNTRGNEQFF. For the CDR3, the DNA is TGTGCCAGCTCACCACCGAACACCCGAGGGAATGAGCAGTTCTTC. Using reference TRBV18 and TRBJ2-1 for the parts outside the CDR3, the full variable domain is NAGVMQNPRHLVRRRGQEARLRCSPMKGHSHVYWYRQLPEEGLKFMVYLQKENIIDESGMPKERFSAEFPKEGPSILRIQQVVRGDSAAYFCASSPPNTRGNEQFFGPGTRLTVL.

The chain employs TRBV25-1 and TRBJ2-3; 8 positions agree with TRBD1. V was pared by 10 bases and J by 0 bases, with 6 bases of the junction left unmatched. The CDR3 consists of 14 residues. Germline CDR1 is MGHDK and CDR2 is SYGVNS. The CDR3 bases are TGTGCCACCAGGACAGGGCTTAGCACAGATACGCAGTATTTT. Translated, it gives CATRTGLSTDTQYF.

The rearrangement links TRBV5-4 to TRBJ2-2; 14 bases are shared with TRBD2. The germline CDR1 and CDR2 sequences are SGHNT and YYREEE (reference sequence). V was pared by 3 bases and J by 4 bases, with 14 bases of the junction left unmatched. The CDR3 has 20 amino acids. The CDR3 coding sequence is TGTGCCAGCAGCTCAAACCCGGGACTAGCGGGAGTACTGAGCACCGGGGAGCTGTTTTTT. The encoded protein is CASSSNPGLAGVLSTGELFF.

This clonotype was observed many times. This rearrangement joins TRBV12-5 to TRBJ1-1; no clear D. The CDR3 consists of 12 residues. The germline V and J ends were trimmed by 0 bases and 8 bases, with 7 bases remaining between them. CDR1 is LGHNT and CDR2 is FRNRAP in the germline V gene. Here the CDR3 reads CASGLVPREAFF. DNA of the CDR3: TGTGCTAGTGGTTTGGTACCCCGAGAAGCTTTCTTT.

The gene calls are TRBV25-1 and TRBJ2-7, with 10 bases aligning to TRBD1. The CDR3 loop spans 15 amino acids. V shed 4 bases, J shed 8 bases, and the junction held 11 bases outside the gene matches. Germline lookup yields CDR1 MGHDK and CDR2 SYGVNS. This CDR3 is CASSALPPGQGKQYF. CDR3 nucleotide sequence: TGTGCCAGCAGTGCGTTACCTCCGGGACAGGGGAAGCAGTACTTC.

There are a few counts of this clonotype. The chain combines TRBV15 with TRBJ2-5; D unclear. The CDR3 covers 14 residues. Between the trimmed V and J ends, which lost 2 bases and 1 base, there was a span of 8 bases. Germline V gene sequence: CDR1 LNHNV, CDR2 YYDKDF (reference sequence). The CDR3 bases are TGTGCCACCAGCAGAACAGAACTCCAAGAGACCCAGTACTTC. Translating it yields CATSRTELQETQYF. The full variable domain, in which reference TRBV15 and TRBJ2-5 provide the parts outside the CDR3, is DAMVIQNPRYQVTQFGKPVTLSCSQTLNHNVMYWYQQKSSQAPKLLFHYYDKDFNNEADTPDNFQSRRPNTSFCFLDIRSPGLGDTAMYLCATSRTELQETQYFGPGTRLLVL.